The T cell receptor beta chain described here comes from a study of beta chain features in type 1 diabetes. Trimming removed 5 bases at V and 6 bases at J, with 14 bases between. The CDR3 is made up of 14 amino acids. Germline V CDR1 and CDR2: MGHDK, SYGVNS. Isolated RNA was reverse transcribed in full, so expressed TCRB transcripts were sequenced. The protocol was immunoSEQ multiplex PCR, while the TCRdb copy is restricted to in-frame clones and leaves out a portion. This sample has around 280,000 clones, with about 15% found just once. The study, taken as a whole, reports: Type 1 diabetes patients had moderately but significantly shorter TCRB CDR3s in all four CD4+ subsets. For cells with high TCR expression, cDNA sequencing could yield over-representation. The question of HLA type influencing TCRB rearrangement was one that remained unresolved here.

This clone was picked up a small number of times. Its antigen remains unknown. The chain is built from TRBV25-1 and TRBJ2-4; TRBD2 might be the D (6 bases). This receptor was taken from a man aged 18 to 29 with type 1 diabetes. The specimen sequenced was naive CD4+ T cells from blood. CDR3 DNA sequence: TGTGCCAGCAGTCCTGCAGGGACTCTAAACATTCAGTACTTC. Protein product: CASSPAGTLNIQYF.